This T cell receptor (beta chain) emerged from a study of T cells after posttransplantation cyclophosphamide. Concerning this clone: Its target is unknown.

Study-wide results and caveats: Later post-transplant blood repertoires were often dominated by donor CD8+ memory clones. Skin or GI-infiltrating T cells shared few TRB sequences with blood.

Measured with immunoSEQ multiplex PCR; TCRdb has only the in-frame clones, and not every one. The sample has tens of thousands of clones; about 82% are singletons. Material: PBMCs. The receptor comes from a man aged 25-40 years with a blood cancer, CMV-positive, and with a related stem cell donor.

CDR3 coding DNA: TGTGCCAGCAGCTTGGGAGAAGCAGAAAAACTGTTTTTT. Translating gives CASSLGEAEKLFF. The chain couples TRBV7-9 to TRBJ1-4, with D unclear. V was cut by 3 bases and J by 8 bases, with 10 bases left in between. The CDR3 has 13 residues. The germline CDR1 and CDR2 sequences are SEHNR and FQNEAQ (reference sequence).